This TCR beta chain was identified during a study of glioma-infiltrating T cells after dendritic cell vaccination. CDR1 is LNHDA, CDR2 SQIVND, per germline (reference sequence). The CDR3 has 13 amino acids. Trimming stripped 6 bases from V and 4 bases from J, with 9 bases between. The study, taken as a whole, reports: Higher TCR clonality did not directly relate to longer survival. Higher pretreatment TIL content predicted longer progression-free time and survival.

Libraries were prepared by immunoSEQ multiplex PCR; TCRdb keeps only in-frame clonotypes and omits some of them. Here the sample spans around 100,000 clones, 81% being singletons. The sample holds a few counts of this clone. The antigen is not known. This sequence was found in a human donor with glioblastoma. The chain employs TRBV19 and TRBJ2-2; D is perhaps TRBD2 (6 bases). Sequenced here: blood, sampled before dendritic cell vaccination. In nucleotides, the CDR3 is TGTGCCAGTAGGCGAGCGGGCACCGGGGAGCTGTTTTTT. It is translated as CASRRAGTGELFF.